This T cell receptor beta chain was sequenced during a study of T cells expressing NK-cell markers. Across the study: With respect to HCMV, seven of the eight sequenced donors were seropositive, and one was seronegative.

Overall study findings and caveats: Clarity on HCMV specificity was lacking for the expanded NKG2C+ T cell clones.

TCRdb reanalyzed the 5' RACE reads, giving one entry per CDR3 protein sequence and no DNA. The listing records some 440,000 distinct CDR3 sequences. A note on this clonotype: The target antigen is unknown.

Material for sequencing was blood T cells: a sorted CD56 or NKG2C T cell subset, CD4+ or CD8+ T cells, or bulk PBMC T cells (not recorded which). This receptor was taken from a woman in her forties or fifties in good health.

The CDR3 loop reads CASSMGQFWAFF. The V gene is TRBV11-3, the J gene TRBJ1-1; the D gene TCRdb calls, TRBD1, cannot be checked with no DNA. This CDR3 contains 12 residues. CDR1 and CDR2 (germline): SGHNT, YENEEA. Variable domain in full (rest from reference TRBV11-3 and TRBJ1-1): EAGVVQSPRYKIIEKKQPVAFWCNPISGHNTLYWYLQNLGQGPELLIRYENEEAVDDSQLPKDRFSAERLKGVDSTLKIQPAELGDSAVYLCASSMGQFWAFFGQGTRLTVV.